This T cell receptor beta chain was captured by sequencing in a study of shared clonotypes between healthy human individuals. Whole-study context: A donor's plate count was three for CD4 naive and three for CD4 memory; CD8 naive had two and CD8 memory one. Findings and limits, study-wide: In several donors, around 4.8% of naive CD4 clonotypes appeared in common.

Selected positively for CCR7 and CD45RO-negative, naive CD8 cells excluded terminally differentiated effector memory CD45RA+ cells. TCRdb keeps only in-frame clones here, not all; method: immunoSEQ multiplex PCR. Of about 580,000 clones listed, roughly 98% are singletons. This clone was observed a single time. The antigen is unknown. With 6 bases clipped from V and 4 bases from J, the junction kept 9 bases outside the gene matches. Germline values: CDR1 MNHNS, CDR2 SASEGT. The CDR3 runs to 15 residues. This TCR was sampled from a man aged 25 to 40 in good health. The chain employs TRBV6-1 and TRBJ2-1; 7 nucleotides match TRBD1. Material: naive CD8+ T cells sorted from blood. CDR3 amino acids: CASRGEGAAYNEQFF. The CDR3 coding sequence is TGTGCCAGCAGGGGCGAGGGGGCAGCTTACAATGAGCAGTTCTTC.